The rows below give T cell receptor beta chains drawn from one sample of a study of CD8 T cells in Susac syndrome. TCRdb redid the calling of the immunoSEQ multiplex PCR reads with MiXCR, one entry per CDR3 protein. The profile shows 75,000 to 95,000 distinct CDR3 sequences, about 96% of them singletons. Sequencing was carried out using CD8+ T cells from PBMCs. Receptors were obtained from a human donor with Susac syndrome. The CDR3 runs from the conserved cysteine through the conserved F or W. The order of the fields is D gene, J gene, V gene, clone size, CDR3 DNA, CDR3 protein. The D gene is left open where the match is weak. The size entry is marked missing in some rows and otherwise reads once, few, many or a size class.

- | TRBJ2-7 | TRBV20-1 | once | TGCAGTGCTGGGACGAGCGGCTCCTACGAGCAGTACTTC | CSAGTSGSYEQYF
- | TRBJ1-1 | TRBV6-5 | - | TGTGCCAGCAGTCCCGGGTTCATGAACACTGAAGCTTTCTTT | CASSPGFMNTEAFF
TRBD1 | TRBJ2-7 | TRBV5-1 | - | TGCGCCAGCAGCACCTGGGACAGGACCTACGAGCAGTACTTC | CASSTWDRTYEQYF
TRBD1 | TRBJ2-5 | TRBV9 | - | TGTGCCAGCAGCGGAACAGGGGTCCTCCAAGAGACCCAGTACTTC | CASSGTGVLQETQYF
- | TRBJ1-5 | TRBV29-1 | - | TGCAGCGTTGGGGGGCGCAATCAGCCCCAGCATTTT | CSVGGRNQPQHF
TRBD1 | TRBJ2-1 | TRBV20-1 | - | TGCAGTGCTCGACAGGGGAGAAATGAGCAGTTCTTC | CSARQGRNEQFF
TRBD2 | TRBJ2-1 | TRBV6-1 | - | TGTGCCAGCAGTGCCGAGCGGGGGGGCTTATACAATGAGCAGTTCTTC | CASSAERGGLYNEQFF
TRBD1 | TRBJ1-2 | TRBV7-9 | - | TGTGCCAGCAGCTTAGATGGACAGGATGGTAACGATGGCTACACCTTC | CASSLDGQDGNDGYTF
- | TRBJ2-7 | TRBV5-1 | - | TGCGCCAGCAGCTCTTATGGGGGATCCCTTTACGAGCAGTACTTC | CASSSYGGSLYEQYF
- | TRBJ1-5 | TRBV29-1 | - | TGCAGCGTTGACCAAGGGCCCAATCAGCCCCAGCATTTT | CSVDQGPNQPQHF
- | TRBJ1-1 | TRBV12-3/TRBV12-4 | - | TGTGCCAGTCAATGGGGGTACGCCAACACTGAAGCTTTCTTT | CASQWGYANTEAFF
TRBD1 | TRBJ1-5 | TRBV20-1 | - | TGCAGTGCTAGGACAGGGGAGGCTTGGGATCAGCCCCAGCATTTT | CSARTGEAWDQPQHF
TRBD1 | TRBJ2-2 | TRBV29-1 | - | TGCAGCGTTGAAGTCTTCAGCGACAGGGGGTACACCGGGGAGCTGTTTTTT | CSVEVFSDRGYTGELFF
- | TRBJ2-7 | TRBV3-1 | - | TGTGCCAGCAGCCAAGCTCCGGGCCCCTACGAGCAGTACTTC | CASSQAPGPYEQYF
- | TRBJ1-2 | TRBV6-5 | - | TGTGCCAGCAGTTACTCGGGGGACACAAACTATGGCTACACCTTC | CASSYSGDTNYGYTF
TRBD1 | TRBJ1-1 | TRBV30 | - | TGTGCCTGGAGGAGGGACAGTGCGGCCACTGAAGCTTTCTTT | CAWRRDSAATEAFF
- | TRBJ1-2 | TRBV18 | - | TGTGCCAGCTCACCACCAACAGACTATGGCTACACCTTC | CASSPPTDYGYTF
- | TRBJ2-7 | TRBV20-1 | - | TGCAGTCCATGGGGACCGGAGAACTACGAGCAGTACTTC | CSPWGPENYEQYF
TRBD1 | TRBJ1-4 | TRBV7-9 | - | TGTGCCAGCAGCCCGGAGGGACAGGGGAATGAAAAACTGTTTTTT | CASSPEGQGNEKLFF
- | TRBJ1-2 | TRBV30 | - | TGTGCCTGGAGTCCCCTAAGGGGAGACTATGGCTACACCTTC | CAWSPLRGDYGYTF
TRBD1 | TRBJ2-5 | TRBV11-3 | - | TGTGCCAGCAGCTCGCCACAGGGGCGGCAAGAGACCCAGTACTTC | CASSSPQGRQETQYF
- | TRBJ1-3 | TRBV15 | - | TGTGCCACCAGCAGAGACCGACAGTCGGGGGAGGACACCATATATTTT | CATSRDRQSGEDTIYF
- | TRBJ2-7 | TRBV5-6 | - | TGTGCCAGCAGCAGCGACAGTGGAGCCTACGAGCAGTACTTC | CASSSDSGAYEQYF
- | TRBJ1-2 | TRBV5-4 | - | TGTGCCAGCAGCTTGAGTGCAGCTAACTATGGCTACACCTTC | CASSLSAANYGYTF
TRBD1 | TRBJ1-2 | TRBV15 | - | TGTGCCACCAGCATATCGACAGGGACTAAGGGTTTAAATGGCTACACCTTC | CATSISTGTKGLNGYTF